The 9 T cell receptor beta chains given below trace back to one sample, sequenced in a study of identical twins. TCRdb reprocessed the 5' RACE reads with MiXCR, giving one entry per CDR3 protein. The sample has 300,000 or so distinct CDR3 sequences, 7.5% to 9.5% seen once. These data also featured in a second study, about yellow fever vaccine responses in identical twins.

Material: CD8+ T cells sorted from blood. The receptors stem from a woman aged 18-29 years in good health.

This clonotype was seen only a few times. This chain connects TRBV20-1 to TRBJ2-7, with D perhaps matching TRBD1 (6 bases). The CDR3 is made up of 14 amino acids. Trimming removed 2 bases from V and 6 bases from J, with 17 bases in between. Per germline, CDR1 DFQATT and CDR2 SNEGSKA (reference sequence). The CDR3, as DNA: TGCAGTGCTAGAAGAATCAGGGGAATCATCGAGCAGTACTTC. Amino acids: CSARRIRGIIEQYF.

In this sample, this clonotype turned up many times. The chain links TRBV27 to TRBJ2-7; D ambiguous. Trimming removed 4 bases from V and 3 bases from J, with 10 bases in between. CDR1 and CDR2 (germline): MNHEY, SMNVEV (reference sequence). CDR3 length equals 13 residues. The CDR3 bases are TGTGCCAGCAGTTCCGCCCCCGACTACGAGCAGTACTTC. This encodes CASSSAPDYEQYF.

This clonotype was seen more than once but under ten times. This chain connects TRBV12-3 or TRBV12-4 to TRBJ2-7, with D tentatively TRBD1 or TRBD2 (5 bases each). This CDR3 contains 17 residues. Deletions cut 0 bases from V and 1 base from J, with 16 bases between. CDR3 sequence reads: CASSLASGRGRSYEQYF. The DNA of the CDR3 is TGTGCCAGCAGTTTAGCGTCGGGTAGGGGACGGTCCTACGAGCAGTACTTC.

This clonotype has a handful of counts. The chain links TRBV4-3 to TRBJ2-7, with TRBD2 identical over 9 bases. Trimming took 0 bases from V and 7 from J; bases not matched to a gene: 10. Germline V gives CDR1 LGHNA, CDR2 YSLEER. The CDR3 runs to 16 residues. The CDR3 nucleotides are TGCGCCAGCAGCCAAGACTTAGGTAGCGGGAGTATAGAGCAGTACTTC. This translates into CASSQDLGSGSIEQYF.

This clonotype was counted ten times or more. CDR3 coding DNA: TGTGCCAGCAGTTTGGCCCCCGAGCTTGAGCAGTTCTTC. Translating it yields CASSLAPELEQFF. This chain links TRBV12-3 or TRBV12-4 with TRBJ2-1; D not resolved. V lost 3 bases, J lost 9 bases, and 12 bases lay in between. The CDR3 covers 13 residues.

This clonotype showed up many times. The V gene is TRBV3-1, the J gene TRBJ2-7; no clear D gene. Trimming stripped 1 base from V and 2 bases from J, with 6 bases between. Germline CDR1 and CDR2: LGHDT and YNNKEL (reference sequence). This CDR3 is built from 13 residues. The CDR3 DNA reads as TGTGCCAGCAGCCAAGGTATTACCTACGAGCAGTACTTC. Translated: CASSQGITYEQYF.

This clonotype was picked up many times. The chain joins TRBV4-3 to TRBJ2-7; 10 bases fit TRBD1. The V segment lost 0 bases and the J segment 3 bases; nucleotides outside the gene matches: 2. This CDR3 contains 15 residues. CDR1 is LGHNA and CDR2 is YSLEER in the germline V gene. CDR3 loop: CASSQDRDRGYEQYF. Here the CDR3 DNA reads TGCGCCAGCAGCCAAGATCGGGACAGGGGCTACGAGCAGTACTTC.

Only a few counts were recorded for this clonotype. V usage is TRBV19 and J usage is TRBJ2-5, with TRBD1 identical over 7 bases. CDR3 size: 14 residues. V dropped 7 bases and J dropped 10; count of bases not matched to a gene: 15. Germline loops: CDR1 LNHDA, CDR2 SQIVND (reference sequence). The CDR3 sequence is CASKGTAPISDQYF. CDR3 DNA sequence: TGTGCCAGTAAGGGGACAGCGCCCATCTCGGACCAGTACTTC.

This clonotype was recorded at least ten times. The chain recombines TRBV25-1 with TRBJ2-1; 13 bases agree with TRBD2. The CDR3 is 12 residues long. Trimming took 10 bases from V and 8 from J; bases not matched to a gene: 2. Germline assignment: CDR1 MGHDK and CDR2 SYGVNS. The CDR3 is CATGLAGDEQFF. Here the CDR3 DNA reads TGTGCCACAGGACTAGCGGGAGATGAGCAGTTCTTC. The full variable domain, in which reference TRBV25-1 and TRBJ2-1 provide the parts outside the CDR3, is EADIYQTPRYLVIGTGKKITLECSQTMGHDKMYWYQQDPGMELHLIHYSYGVNSTEKGDLSSESTVSRIRTEHFPLTLESARPSHTSQYLCATGLAGDEQFFGPGTRLTVL.